This is a list of T cell receptor beta chains from one sample in a study of shared clonotypes between healthy human individuals. Measured with immunoSEQ multiplex PCR; TCRdb has only the in-frame clones, and not every one. Among approximately 2,000,000 clones listed, just over 90% were seen once. The specimen was naive CD8+ T cells from PBMCs. Every receptor here comes from a young man in good health. Some clones in this sample may be carry-over from other donors' samples. Each CDR3 is given with its conserved first and last residue. D genes are given only for firm matches. Size values are once, few and many counts, or a class for expanded clones, and some rows have none.

clone_size	v_call	j_call	d_call	cdr3_length	cdr3_nt	cdr3_aa
NA	TRBV27	TRBJ2-4	NA	18	TGTGCCAGCAGTCCATATCCCCCTCGCCTAGAAGCCAAAAACATTCAGTACTTC	CASSPYPPRLEAKNIQYF
NA	TRBV28	TRBJ1-5	NA	14	TGTGCCAGCAGTTCCGACAGTAGTAGTCAGCCCCAGCATTTT	CASSSDSSSQPQHF
NA	TRBV7-9	TRBJ2-7	NA	12	TGTGCCAGCAGCTTACCAACCTACGAGCAGTACTTC	CASSLPTYEQYF
NA	TRBV27	TRBJ2-3	NA	15	TGTGCCAGCAGTTACATCTCACGAAACACAGATACGCAGTATTTT	CASSYISRNTDTQYF
once	TRBV29-1	TRBJ2-7	NA	12	TGCAGCGTTAGAGGACAGCCATCCGAGCAGTACTTC	CSVRGQPSEQYF
NA	TRBV25-1	TRBJ1-1	NA	12	TGTGCCAGCAGGACGGGGGGCACTGAAGCTTTCTTT	CASRTGGTEAFF
NA	TRBV27	TRBJ2-2	NA	15	TGTGCCAGCAGTGCCACCCCTAGGAACACCGGGGAGCTGTTTTTT	CASSATPRNTGELFF
NA	TRBV28	TRBJ2-4	TRBD1	14	TGTGCCAGCAGTTTCCCCGGGCAGGGGGACATTCAGTACTTC	CASSFPGQGDIQYF
NA	TRBV14	TRBJ2-1	TRBD2	14	TGTGCCAGCAGGGGAGGGCTAGCGAGAGCTGAGCAGTTCTTC	CASRGGLARAEQFF
NA	TRBV5-1	TRBJ2-2	NA	11	TGCGCCAGCAGCTATCTCGGGGAGCTGTTTTTT	CASSYLGELFF
NA	TRBV19	TRBJ2-5	NA	14	TGTGCCAGTAGTCCAAGGACAGTCCAAGAGACCCAGTACTTC	CASSPRTVQETQYF
NA	TRBV14	TRBJ1-2	TRBD1	15	TGTGCCAGCAGCAGGGGACAGGGCCCTGGCTATGGCTACACCTTC	CASSRGQGPGYGYTF
NA	TRBV6-5	TRBJ2-7	TRBD2	16	TGTGCCAGCAGTTACACCTTAGCGGGAGGGGCAGGCGAGCAGTACTTC	CASSYTLAGGAGEQYF
few	TRBV10-3	TRBJ1-5	NA	14	TGTGCCATCAGTGAGGGGACACCCAATCAGCCCCAGCATTTT	CAISEGTPNQPQHF
once	TRBV6-5	TRBJ2-3	TRBD2	15	TGTGCCAGCAGTTACTTCTCGGGAGGGACAGATACGCAGTATTTT	CASSYFSGGTDTQYF
NA	TRBV9	TRBJ1-1	NA	13	TGTGCCAGCAGCGTGAACAGGGAGACTGAAGCTTTCTTT	CASSVNRETEAFF
NA	TRBV7-8	TRBJ2-7	NA	12	TGTGCCAGCAGTTATGACCGGTACGAGCAGTACTTC	CASSYDRYEQYF
once	TRBV13	TRBJ2-3	NA	14	TGTGCCAGCAGCTTAGGTGGGCAGCGGGATACGCAGTATTTT	CASSLGGQRDTQYF
NA	TRBV18	TRBJ2-1	TRBD2	16	TGTGCCAGCTCACCACCGAGGGTAGCGGGAGGCAATGAGCAGTTCTTC	CASSPPRVAGGNEQFF
NA	TRBV7-8	TRBJ1-5	TRBD1	15	TGTGCCAGCAGCCCACAGGGGAATAGCAATCAGCCCCAGCATTTT	CASSPQGNSNQPQHF
NA	TRBV18	TRBJ2-7	NA	15	TGTGCCAGCTCACCCGAGACAGGGCTGGGGGGCGAGCAGTACTTC	CASSPETGLGGEQYF
NA	TRBV27	TRBJ2-1	NA	16	TGTGCCAGCAGTTCACTATACTCGAAACCCTACAATGAGCAGTTCTTC	CASSSLYSKPYNEQFF
NA	TRBV7-9	TRBJ2-1	TRBD1	15	TGTGCCAGCAGCTTCGGGACAGGGCTAAACAATGAGCAGTTCTTC	CASSFGTGLNNEQFF
NA	TRBV28	TRBJ2-7	NA	14	TGTGCCAGCAGTTTAGTTCTGGACCAATACGAGCAGTACTTC	CASSLVLDQYEQYF
NA	TRBV27	TRBJ1-1	NA	16	TGTGCCAGCAGTTTGGCAGGGATAGCTTCGCGGACTGAAGCTTTCTTT	CASSLAGIASRTEAFF
NA	TRBV29-1	TRBJ2-7	TRBD1	13	TGCAGCGTTGAGACAGGGATGTTGGGCGAGCAGTACTTC	CSVETGMLGEQYF
NA	TRBV19	TRBJ2-7	TRBD2	15	TGTGCCAGTAGTCTACTAGCGGGGGCCCCCTACGAGCAGTACTTC	CASSLLAGAPYEQYF
NA	TRBV7-9	TRBJ2-7	NA	15	TGTGCCAGCAGCGTAGGGGTGGCTCACTCCTACGAGCAGTACTTC	CASSVGVAHSYEQYF
NA	TRBV4-1	TRBJ1-2	NA	13	TGCGCCAGCAGCCAGACCGGGGCCGGCGGCTACACCTTC	CASSQTGAGGYTF
NA	TRBV6-6	TRBJ2-1	NA	16	TGTGCCAGCACAACAAGGGGGGGCGCATCCTACAATGAGCAGTTCTTC	CASTTRGGASYNEQFF
NA	TRBV13	TRBJ2-5	NA	12	TGTGCCAGCACCTTGGGGTTGGGCGAGCGGTACTTC	CASTLGLGERYF
NA	TRBV7-6	TRBJ1-4	TRBD1	16	TGTGCCAGCAGCATAGGGACAGGAACAACTAATGAAAAACTGTTTTTT	CASSIGTGTTNEKLFF
NA	TRBV28	TRBJ1-6	NA	14	TGTGCCAGCAGTCCCAGCAGGGCGGGTTCACCCCTCCACTTT	CASSPSRAGSPLHF
NA	TRBV11-2	TRBJ2-7	NA	14	TGTGCCAGCACCGTAGGGGGGTCGGCGTACGAGCAGTACTTC	CASTVGGSAYEQYF
NA	TRBV7-9	TRBJ1-1	NA	15	TGTGCCAGCAGCACGCGGACAGACATGAACACTGAAGCTTTCTTT	CASSTRTDMNTEAFF
NA	TRBV7-9	TRBJ2-3	TRBD2	18	TGTGCCAGCAGCTTGCATCCTAGCGGGAGGGTGAGCACAGATACGCAGTATTTT	CASSLHPSGRVSTDTQYF
NA	TRBV29-1	TRBJ2-7	NA	12	TGCAGCGTTGGAGGTAGCTCCTACGAGCAGTACTTC	CSVGGSSYEQYF
NA	TRBV27	TRBJ2-7	NA	15	TGTGCCAGCAGTATAAGGACCGATAGCTCCTACGAGCAGTACTTC	CASSIRTDSSYEQYF
NA	TRBV9	TRBJ2-1	NA	14	TGTGCCAGCAGCACGGGGACGGTCTACAATGAGCAGTTCTTC	CASSTGTVYNEQFF
once	TRBV6-1	TRBJ2-7	NA	12	TGTGCCAGCAGACTGTGGGGGAACGAGCAGTACTTC	CASRLWGNEQYF
NA	TRBV6-5	TRBJ1-3	NA	16	TGTGCCAGCAGTTACTCGCCCCCTAACTCTGGAAACACCATATATTTT	CASSYSPPNSGNTIYF
NA	TRBV6-1	TRBJ2-7	NA	15	TGTGCCAGCAGTGAAGAGGCTAACCTGAACTACGAGCAGTACTTC	CASSEEANLNYEQYF
NA	TRBV28	TRBJ1-1	TRBD1	15	TGTGCCAGCAGTTTGTTACAGGGGCCGAACACTGAAGCTTTCTTT	CASSLLQGPNTEAFF
NA	TRBV18	TRBJ2-3	NA	16	TGTGCCAGCTCACCACCTACGCTAGCGACCACAGATACGCAGTATTTT	CASSPPTLATTDTQYF
NA	TRBV27	TRBJ1-1	NA	15	TGTGCCAGCAGTTTGGCCAGATCCGGTATCACTGAAGCTTTCTTT	CASSLARSGITEAFF
NA	TRBV15	TRBJ2-3	NA	15	TGTGCCACCAGCAGAGTGAGAAGGGGTGGAGATACGCAGTATTTT	CATSRVRRGGDTQYF
NA	TRBV4-3	TRBJ2-5	NA	16	TGCGCCAGCAGCCAAGATCGACGCACCCCGGGGGAGACCCAGTACTTC	CASSQDRRTPGETQYF
NA	TRBV6-1	TRBJ2-5	NA	13	TGTGCCAGCAGAGATCTGATTAGGGAGACCCAGTACTTC	CASRDLIRETQYF
NA	TRBV28	TRBJ2-1	TRBD2	19	TGTGCCAGCAGTGCGGAACCGGGACTAGCGGGAACCCCCTACAATGAGCAGTTCTTC	CASSAEPGLAGTPYNEQFF
NA	TRBV4-1	TRBJ2-4	NA	15	TGCGCCAGCAGCCTGGATGGGGTTCCCCAAAACATTCAGTACTTC	CASSLDGVPQNIQYF
NA	TRBV15	TRBJ2-2	NA	17	TGTGCCACCAGCAGAGATTATTCCGGGGGGCCGGCCGGGGAGCTGTTTTTT	CATSRDYSGGPAGELFF